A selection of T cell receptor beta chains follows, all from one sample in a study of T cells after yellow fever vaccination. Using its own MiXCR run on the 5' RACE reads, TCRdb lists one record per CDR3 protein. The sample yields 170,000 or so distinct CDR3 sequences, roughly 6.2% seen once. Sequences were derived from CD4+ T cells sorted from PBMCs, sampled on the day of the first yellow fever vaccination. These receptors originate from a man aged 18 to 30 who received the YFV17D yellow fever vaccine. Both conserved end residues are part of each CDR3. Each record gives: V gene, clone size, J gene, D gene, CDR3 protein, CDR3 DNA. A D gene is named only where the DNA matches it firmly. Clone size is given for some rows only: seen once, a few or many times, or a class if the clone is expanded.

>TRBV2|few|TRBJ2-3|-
CASSEPGEVTDTQYF
TGTGCCAGCAGTGAACCAGGGGAGGTCACAGATACGCAGTATTTT
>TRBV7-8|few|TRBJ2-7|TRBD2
CASMGGSGGYEQYF
TGTGCCAGCATGGGGGGTAGCGGGGGGTACGAGCAGTACTTC
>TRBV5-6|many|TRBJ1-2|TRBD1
CASSPRDRNYGYTF
TGTGCCAGCAGCCCCAGGGACAGAAACTATGGCTACACCTTC
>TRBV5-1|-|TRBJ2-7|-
CASSLGTFLSYEQYF
TGCGCCAGCAGCCTCGGGACCTTTCTCTCCTACGAGCAGTACTTC
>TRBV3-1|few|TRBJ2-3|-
CASSQTVRDTDTQYF
TGTGCCAGCAGCCAAACGGTCAGAGACACAGATACGCAGTATTTT
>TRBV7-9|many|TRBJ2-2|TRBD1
CASSLRQGSGELFF
TGTGCCAGCAGCCTTCGACAGGGGAGCGGGGAGCTGTTTTTT
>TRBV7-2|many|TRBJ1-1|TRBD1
CASSLGDRMTTEAFF
TGTGCCAGCAGCTTAGGGGACAGGATGACAACTGAAGCTTTCTTT
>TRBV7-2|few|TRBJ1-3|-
CASSLQNTIYF
TGTGCCAGCAGCTTACAGAACACCATATATTTT
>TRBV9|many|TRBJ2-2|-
CASSVVGRTGELFF
TGTGCCAGCAGCGTAGTGGGACGCACCGGGGAGCTGTTTTTT
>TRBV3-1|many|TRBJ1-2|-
CASSQGGRPKDYGYTF
TGTGCCAGCAGCCAAGGGGGCAGGCCCAAGGACTATGGCTACACCTTC
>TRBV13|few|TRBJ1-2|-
CASSPDSRNYGYTF
TGTGCCAGCAGCCCAGACAGTCGAAACTATGGCTACACCTTC
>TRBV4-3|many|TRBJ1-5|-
CASSQGTHQPQHF
TGCGCCAGCAGCCAGGGAACCCATCAGCCCCAGCATTTT
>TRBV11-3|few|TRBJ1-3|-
CASSGDAGNTIYF
TGTGCCAGCAGCGGGGATGCTGGAAACACCATATATTTT
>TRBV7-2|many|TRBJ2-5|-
CASSFPYAGGRETQYF
TGTGCCAGCAGTTTCCCTTACGCAGGGGGGAGAGAGACCCAGTACTTC
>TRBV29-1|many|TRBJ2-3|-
CSVADTQYF
TGCAGCGTAGCGGATACGCAGTATTTT
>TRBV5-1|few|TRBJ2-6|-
CASSQYGGANVLTF
TGCGCCAGCAGCCAGTACGGGGGGGCCAACGTCCTGACTTTC
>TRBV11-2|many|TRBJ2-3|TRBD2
CASSLRTSGGINTDTQYF
TGTGCCAGCAGCCTCAGGACTAGCGGGGGGATTAACACAGATACGCAGTATTTT
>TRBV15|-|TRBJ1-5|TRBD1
CATSRDRGQGQNSFQPQHF
TGTGCCACCAGCAGAGATCGGGGACAGGGACAAAACTCTTTTCAGCCCCAGCATTTT
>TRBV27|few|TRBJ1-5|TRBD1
CASSLTQGRQPQHF
TGTGCCAGCAGCCTAACACAGGGGAGGCAGCCCCAGCATTTT
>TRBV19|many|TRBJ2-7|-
CASSSFRGGTYEQYF
TGTGCCAGTAGCTCCTTCAGGGGCGGCACCTACGAGCAGTACTTC
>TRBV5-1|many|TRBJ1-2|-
CASAAEGYGYTF
TGCGCCAGCGCCGCAGAGGGATATGGCTACACCTTC
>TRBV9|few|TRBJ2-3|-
CASSTELGADTQYF
TGTGCCAGCAGCACCGAGCTCGGCGCAGATACGCAGTATTTT
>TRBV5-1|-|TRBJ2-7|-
CASSFLTEYEQYF
TGCGCCAGCAGCTTTTTGACGGAGTACGAGCAGTACTTC
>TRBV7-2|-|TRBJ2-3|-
CASSLNGYSTDTQYF
TGTGCCAGCAGCTTAAACGGTTATAGCACAGATACGCAGTATTTT
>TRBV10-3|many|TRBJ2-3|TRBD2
CAIRAGVSTDTQYF
TGTGCCATCAGGGCGGGGGTTAGCACAGATACGCAGTATTTT
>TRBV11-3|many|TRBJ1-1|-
CASSLEADTEAFF
TGTGCCAGCAGCTTAGAGGCAGACACTGAAGCTTTCTTT
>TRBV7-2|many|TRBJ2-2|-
CASSPYTGELFF
TGTGCCAGCAGCCCCTACACCGGGGAGCTGTTTTTT
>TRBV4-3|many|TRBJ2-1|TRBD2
CASSQDRASGGNEQFF
TGCGCCAGCAGCCAAGATAGGGCTAGCGGGGGCAATGAGCAGTTCTTC
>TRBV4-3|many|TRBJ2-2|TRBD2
CASSQITGTSGGGGELFF
TGCGCCAGCAGCCAAATTACTGGGACTAGCGGCGGTGGCGGGGAGCTGTTTTTT
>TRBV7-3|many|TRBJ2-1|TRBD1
CASSAGQGRGNYNEQFF
TGTGCCAGCAGCGCGGGACAGGGGCGAGGAAACTACAATGAGCAGTTCTTC
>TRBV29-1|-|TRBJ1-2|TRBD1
CSGGDRGILGDGYTF
TGCAGCGGAGGGGACAGGGGGATTTTAGGGGATGGCTACACCTTC
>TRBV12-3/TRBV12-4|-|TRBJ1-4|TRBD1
CASSAGGKLFF
TGTGCCAGCAGCGCAGGGGGGAAACTGTTTTTT
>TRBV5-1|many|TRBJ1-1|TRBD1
CASSSGQGTMNTEAFF
TGCGCCAGCAGCTCGGGACAGGGAACTATGAACACTGAAGCTTTCTTT
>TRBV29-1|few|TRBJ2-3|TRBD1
CSVAGQGAPTDTQYF
TGCAGCGTTGCCGGACAGGGCGCCCCCACAGATACGCAGTATTTT
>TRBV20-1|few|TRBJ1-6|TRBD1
CSAGQGRNSPLHF
TGCAGTGCTGGACAGGGGAGGAATTCACCCCTCCACTTT
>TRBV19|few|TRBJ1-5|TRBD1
CASSIDPQGARGNQPQHF
TGTGCCAGTAGTATAGATCCACAGGGGGCGCGAGGGAATCAGCCCCAGCATTTT
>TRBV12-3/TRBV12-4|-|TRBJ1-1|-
CASSLRTASKSEAFF
TGTGCCAGCAGTTTAAGGACGGCTAGCAAGTCTGAAGCTTTCTTT
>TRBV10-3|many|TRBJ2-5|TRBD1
CASKGQGGETQYF
TGTGCCTCTAAGGGACAGGGGGGAGAGACCCAGTACTTC
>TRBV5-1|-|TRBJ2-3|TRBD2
CASSLVSGGAGASDTQYF
TGCGCCAGCAGCTTGGTAAGCGGGGGGGCCGGAGCCTCAGATACGCAGTATTTT
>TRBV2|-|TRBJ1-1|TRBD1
CASNRGNTEAFF
TGTGCCAGCAACAGGGGGAACACTGAAGCTTTCTTT
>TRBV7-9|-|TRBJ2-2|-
CASSQGLTDVGELFF
TGTGCCAGCAGCCAAGGACTAACAGACGTCGGGGAGCTGTTTTTT
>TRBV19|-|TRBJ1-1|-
CASSIPGTEAFF
TGTGCCAGTAGTATACCAGGGACTGAAGCTTTCTTT
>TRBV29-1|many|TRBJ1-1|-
CSVHGQNTEAFF
TGCAGCGTTCACGGACAGAACACTGAAGCTTTCTTT
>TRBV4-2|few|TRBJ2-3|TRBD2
CASSQVSGAGGTDTQYF
TGTGCCAGCAGCCAAGTATCCGGGGCGGGGGGCACAGATACGCAGTATTTT
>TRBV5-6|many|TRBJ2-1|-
CASITGSSYNEQFF
TGTGCCAGCATCACAGGGAGCTCCTACAATGAGCAGTTCTTC
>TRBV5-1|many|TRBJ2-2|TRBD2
CASSLALAGAGELFF
TGCGCCAGCAGCTTGGCCCTAGCGGGGGCCGGGGAGCTGTTTTTT
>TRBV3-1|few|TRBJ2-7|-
CASSLTDPTYEQYF
TGTGCCAGCAGCCTCACAGATCCGACCTACGAGCAGTACTTC
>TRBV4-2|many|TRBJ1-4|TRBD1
CASSQDPQGAEKLFF
TGTGCCAGCAGCCAAGATCCCCAGGGGGCGGAAAAACTGTTTTTT
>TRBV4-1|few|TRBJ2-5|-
CASSQEVWVPGEETQYF
TGCGCCAGCAGCCAAGAGGTTTGGGTTCCGGGGGAGGAGACCCAGTACTTC
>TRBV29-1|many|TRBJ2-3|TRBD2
CSVDRTSGPIGTQYF
TGCAGCGTAGATCGGACTAGCGGGCCCATAGGTACGCAGTATTTT
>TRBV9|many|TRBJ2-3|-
CASSVGVGFAQYF
TGTGCCAGCAGCGTAGGAGTAGGGTTTGCGCAGTATTTT
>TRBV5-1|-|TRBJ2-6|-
CASSPEWAGWANVLTF
TGCGCCAGCAGCCCGGAGTGGGCAGGGTGGGCCAACGTCCTGACTTTC
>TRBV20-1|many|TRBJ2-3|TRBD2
CSAPLGGGAVTDTQYF
TGCAGTGCCCCTCTCGGCGGGGGGGCCGTCACAGATACGCAGTATTTT
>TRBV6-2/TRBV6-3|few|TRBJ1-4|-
CAGAWGTRTQEKLFF
TGTGCCGGAGCTTGGGGGACAAGAACGCAAGAAAAACTGTTTTTT
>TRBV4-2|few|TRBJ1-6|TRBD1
CASSQDRTGLTPLHF
TGTGCCAGCAGCCAAGATCGGACAGGCTTAACACCCCTCCACTTT